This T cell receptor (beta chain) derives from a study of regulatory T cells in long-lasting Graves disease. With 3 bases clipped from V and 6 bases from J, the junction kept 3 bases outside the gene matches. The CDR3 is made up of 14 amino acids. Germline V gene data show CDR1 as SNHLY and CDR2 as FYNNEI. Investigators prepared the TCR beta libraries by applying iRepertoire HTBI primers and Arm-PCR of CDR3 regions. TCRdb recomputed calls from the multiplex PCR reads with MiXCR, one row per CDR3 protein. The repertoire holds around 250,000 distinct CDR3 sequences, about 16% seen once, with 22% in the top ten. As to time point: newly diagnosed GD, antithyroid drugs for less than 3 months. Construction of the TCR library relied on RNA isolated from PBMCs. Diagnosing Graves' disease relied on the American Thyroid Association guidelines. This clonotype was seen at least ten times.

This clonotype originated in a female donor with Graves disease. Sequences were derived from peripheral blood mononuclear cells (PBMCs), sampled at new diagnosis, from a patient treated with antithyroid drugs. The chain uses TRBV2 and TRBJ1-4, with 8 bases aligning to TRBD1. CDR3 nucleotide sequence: TGTGCCAGCAGTGACCCAGGGGGCGATGAAAAACTGTTTTTT. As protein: CASSDPGGDEKLFF.